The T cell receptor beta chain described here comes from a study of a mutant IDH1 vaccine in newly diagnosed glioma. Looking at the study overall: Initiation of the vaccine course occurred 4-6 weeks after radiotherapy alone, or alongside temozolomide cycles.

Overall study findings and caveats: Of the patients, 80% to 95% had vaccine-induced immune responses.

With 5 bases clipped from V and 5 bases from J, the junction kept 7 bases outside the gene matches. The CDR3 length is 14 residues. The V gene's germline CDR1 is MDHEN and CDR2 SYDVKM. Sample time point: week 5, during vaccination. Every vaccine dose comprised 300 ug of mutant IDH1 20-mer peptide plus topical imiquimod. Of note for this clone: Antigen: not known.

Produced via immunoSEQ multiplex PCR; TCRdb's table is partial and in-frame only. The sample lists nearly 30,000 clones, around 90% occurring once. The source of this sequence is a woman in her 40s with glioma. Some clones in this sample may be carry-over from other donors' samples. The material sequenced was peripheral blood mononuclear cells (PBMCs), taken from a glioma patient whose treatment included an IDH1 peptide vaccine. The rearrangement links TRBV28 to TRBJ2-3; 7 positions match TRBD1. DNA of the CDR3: TGTGCCAGCAGTGTAGACAGGGTGCAAGATACGCAGTATTTT. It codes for CASSVDRVQDTQYF.